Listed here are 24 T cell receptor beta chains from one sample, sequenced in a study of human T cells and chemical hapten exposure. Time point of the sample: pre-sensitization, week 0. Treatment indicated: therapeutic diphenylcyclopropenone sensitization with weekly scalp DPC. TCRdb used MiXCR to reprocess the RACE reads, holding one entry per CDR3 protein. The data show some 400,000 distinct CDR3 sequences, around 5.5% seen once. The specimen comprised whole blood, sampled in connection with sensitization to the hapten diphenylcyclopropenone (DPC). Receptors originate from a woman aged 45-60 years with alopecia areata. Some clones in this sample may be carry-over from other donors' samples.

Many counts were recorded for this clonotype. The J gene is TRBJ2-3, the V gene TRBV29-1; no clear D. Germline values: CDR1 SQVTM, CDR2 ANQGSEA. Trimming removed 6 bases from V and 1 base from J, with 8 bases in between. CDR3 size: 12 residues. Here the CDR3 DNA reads TGCAGCGTGATACTCCGCACAGATACGCAGTATTTT. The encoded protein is CSVILRTDTQYF.

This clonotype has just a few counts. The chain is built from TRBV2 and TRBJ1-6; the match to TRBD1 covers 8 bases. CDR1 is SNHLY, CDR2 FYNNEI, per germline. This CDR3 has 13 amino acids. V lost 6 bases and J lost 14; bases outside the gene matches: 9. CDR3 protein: CASRTGQGRSLHF. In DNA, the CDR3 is TGTGCCAGCAGGACCGGACAGGGTCGGTCCCTCCACTTT. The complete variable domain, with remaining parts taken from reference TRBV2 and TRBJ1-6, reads EPEVTQTPSHQVTQMGQEVILRCVPISNHLYFYWYRQILGQKVEFLVSFYNNEISEKSEIFDDQFSVERPDGSNFTLKIRSTKLEDSAMYFCASRTGQGRSLHFGNGTRLTVT.

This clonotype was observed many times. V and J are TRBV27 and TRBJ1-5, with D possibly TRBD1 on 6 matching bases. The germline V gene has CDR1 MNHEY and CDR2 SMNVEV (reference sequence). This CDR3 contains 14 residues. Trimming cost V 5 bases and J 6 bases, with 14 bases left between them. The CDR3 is CASSPYRAGQPQHF. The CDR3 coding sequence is TGTGCCAGCAGTCCGTACAGGGCGGGTCAGCCCCAGCATTTT.

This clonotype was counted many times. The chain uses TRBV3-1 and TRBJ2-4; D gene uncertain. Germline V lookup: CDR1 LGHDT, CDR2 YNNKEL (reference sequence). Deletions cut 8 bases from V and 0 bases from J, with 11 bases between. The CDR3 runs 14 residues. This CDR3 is CASGTATAKNIQYF. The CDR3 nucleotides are TGTGCCAGCGGAACAGCGACAGCCAAAAACATTCAGTACTTC.

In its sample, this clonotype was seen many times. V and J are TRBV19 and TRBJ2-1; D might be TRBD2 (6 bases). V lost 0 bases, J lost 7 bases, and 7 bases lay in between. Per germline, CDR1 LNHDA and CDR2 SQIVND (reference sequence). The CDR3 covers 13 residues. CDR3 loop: CASSIEGGNEQFF. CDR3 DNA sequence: TGTGCCAGTAGTATAGAAGGAGGGAATGAGCAGTTCTTC.

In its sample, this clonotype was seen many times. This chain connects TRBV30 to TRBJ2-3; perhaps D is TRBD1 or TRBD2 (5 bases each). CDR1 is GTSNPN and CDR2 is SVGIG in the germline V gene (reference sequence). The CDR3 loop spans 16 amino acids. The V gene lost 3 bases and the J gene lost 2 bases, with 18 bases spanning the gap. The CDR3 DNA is TGTGCCTGGAGAGACTTCGGACGGGACCCCACAGATACGCAGTATTTT. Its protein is CAWRDFGRDPTDTQYF. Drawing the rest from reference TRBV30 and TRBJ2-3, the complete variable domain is SQTIHQWPATLVQPVGSPLSLECTVEGTSNPNLYWYRQAAGRGLQLLFYSVGIGQISSEVPQNLSASRPQDRQFILSSKKLLLSDSGFYLCAWRDFGRDPTDTQYFGPGTRLTVL.

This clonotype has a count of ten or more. In nucleotides, the CDR3 is TGTGCCAGCAGCTTAGCCGGGACTAGCGGGGGGCTAGCCAAAAACATTCAGTACTTC. This translates into CASSLAGTSGGLAKNIQYF. The V call is TRBV7-2, the J call TRBJ2-4; the match to TRBD2 covers 15 bases. The CDR3 length is 19 residues. With V trimmed by 0 bases and J by 0 bases, 3 bases remained unmatched. Germline V lookup: CDR1 SGHTA, CDR2 FQGNSA.

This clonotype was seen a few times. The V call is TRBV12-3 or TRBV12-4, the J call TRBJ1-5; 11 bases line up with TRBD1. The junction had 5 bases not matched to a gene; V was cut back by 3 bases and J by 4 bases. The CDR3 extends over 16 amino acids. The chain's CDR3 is CASSFRGQGANQPQHF. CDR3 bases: TGTGCCAGCAGTTTTCGCGGACAGGGGGCGAATCAGCCCCAGCATTTT.

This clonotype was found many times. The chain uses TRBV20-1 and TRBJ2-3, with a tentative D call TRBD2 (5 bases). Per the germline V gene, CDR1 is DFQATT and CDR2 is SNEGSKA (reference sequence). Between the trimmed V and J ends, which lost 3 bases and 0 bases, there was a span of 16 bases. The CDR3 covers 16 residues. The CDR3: CSASPWKRTSTDTQYF. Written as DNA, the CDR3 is TGCAGTGCTAGCCCCTGGAAGCGGACTAGCACAGATACGCAGTATTTT.

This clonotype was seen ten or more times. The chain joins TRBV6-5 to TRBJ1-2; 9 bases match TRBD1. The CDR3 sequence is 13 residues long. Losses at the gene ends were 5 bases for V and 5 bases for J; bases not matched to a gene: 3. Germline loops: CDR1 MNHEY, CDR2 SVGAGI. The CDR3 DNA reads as TGTGCCAGCAGTAACAGGGGGCTATATGGCTACACCTTC. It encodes CASSNRGLYGYTF.

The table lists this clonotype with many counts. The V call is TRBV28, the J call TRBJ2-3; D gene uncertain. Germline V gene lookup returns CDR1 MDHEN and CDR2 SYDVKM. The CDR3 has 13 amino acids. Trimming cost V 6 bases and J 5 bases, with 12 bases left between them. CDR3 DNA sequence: TGTGCCAGCAGGTTAACAACAGAAGATACGCAGTATTTT. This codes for CASRLTTEDTQYF.

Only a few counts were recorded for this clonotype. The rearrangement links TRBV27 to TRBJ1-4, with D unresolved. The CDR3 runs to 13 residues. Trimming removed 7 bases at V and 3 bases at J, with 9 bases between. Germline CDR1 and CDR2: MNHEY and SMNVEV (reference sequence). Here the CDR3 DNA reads TGTGCCAGCACCTGGCGGGCTAATGAAAAACTGTTTTTT. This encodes CASTWRANEKLFF.

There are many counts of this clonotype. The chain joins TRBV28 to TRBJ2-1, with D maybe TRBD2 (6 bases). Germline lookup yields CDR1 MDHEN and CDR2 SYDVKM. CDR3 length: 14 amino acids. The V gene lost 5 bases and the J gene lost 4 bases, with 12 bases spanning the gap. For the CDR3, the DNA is TGTGCCAGCAGTCCGGGAGAGACTTACAATGAGCAGTTCTTC. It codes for CASSPGETYNEQFF.

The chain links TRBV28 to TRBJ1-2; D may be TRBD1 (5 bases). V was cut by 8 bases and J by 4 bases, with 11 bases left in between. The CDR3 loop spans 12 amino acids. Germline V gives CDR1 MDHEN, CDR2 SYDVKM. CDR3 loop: CASAGGFYGYTF. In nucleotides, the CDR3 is TGTGCCAGCGCGGGGGGATTCTATGGCTACACCTTC.

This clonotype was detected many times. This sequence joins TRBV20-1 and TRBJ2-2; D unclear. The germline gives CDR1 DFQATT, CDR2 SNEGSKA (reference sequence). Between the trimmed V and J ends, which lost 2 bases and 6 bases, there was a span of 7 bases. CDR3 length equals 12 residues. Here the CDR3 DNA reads TGCAGTGCTAGATCCCCCCCCGGGGAGCTGTTTTTT. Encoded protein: CSARSPPGELFF.

The CDR3 nucleotides read TGTGCCAGCAGCCAATCCCTCATAGAGACCCAGTACTTC. Encoded protein: CASSQSLIETQYF. The chain couples TRBV3-1 to TRBJ2-5, with D unresolved. The CDR3 runs 13 residues. CDR1 and CDR2 from the germline V gene are LGHDT and YNNKEL (reference sequence). V was cut by 2 bases and J by 4 bases, with 8 bases left in between.

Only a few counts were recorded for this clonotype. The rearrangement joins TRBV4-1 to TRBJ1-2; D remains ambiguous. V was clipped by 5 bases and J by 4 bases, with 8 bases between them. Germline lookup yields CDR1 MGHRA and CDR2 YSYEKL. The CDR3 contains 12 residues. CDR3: CASSTTSYGYTF. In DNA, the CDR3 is TGCGCCAGCAGCACGACGTCCTATGGCTACACCTTC.

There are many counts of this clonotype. DNA of the CDR3: TGTGCCAGCAGCTTAGCAGGGGGAGTGGGTGAGCAGTTCTTC. This codes for CASSLAGGVGEQFF. The chain joins TRBV7-9 to TRBJ2-1; TRBD1 is a possible D gene (6 bases). V lost 0 bases to trimming and J lost 9 bases, with 12 bases between them. CDR3 length equals 14 residues. CDR1 and CDR2 from the germline V gene are SEHNR and FQNEAQ (reference sequence).

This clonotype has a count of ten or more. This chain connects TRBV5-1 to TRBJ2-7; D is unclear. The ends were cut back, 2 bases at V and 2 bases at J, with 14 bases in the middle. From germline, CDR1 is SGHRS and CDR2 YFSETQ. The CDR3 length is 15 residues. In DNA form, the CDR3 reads TGCGCCAGCAGCTTTCAACCCGGTAGTACCTACGAGCAGTACTTC. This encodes CASSFQPGSTYEQYF.

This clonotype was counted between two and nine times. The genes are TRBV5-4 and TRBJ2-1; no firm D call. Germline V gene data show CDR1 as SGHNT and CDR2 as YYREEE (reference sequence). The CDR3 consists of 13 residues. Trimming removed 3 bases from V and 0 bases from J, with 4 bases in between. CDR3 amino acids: CASSSRSYNEQFF. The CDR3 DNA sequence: TGTGCCAGCAGCTCCCGCTCCTACAATGAGCAGTTCTTC. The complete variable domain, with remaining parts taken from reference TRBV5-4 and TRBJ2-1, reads ETGVTQSPTHLIKTRGQQVTLRCSSQSGHNTVSWYQQALGQGPQFIFQYYREEENGRGNFPPRFSGLQFPNYSSELNVNALELDDSALYLCASSSRSYNEQFFGPGTRLTVL.

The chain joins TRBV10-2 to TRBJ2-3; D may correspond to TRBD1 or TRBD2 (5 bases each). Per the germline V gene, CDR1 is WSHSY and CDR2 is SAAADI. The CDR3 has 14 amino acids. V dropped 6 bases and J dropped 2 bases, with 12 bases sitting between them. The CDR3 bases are TGCGCCAGCAGCGAGAGGGGCCTCACAGATACGCAGTATTTT. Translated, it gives CASSERGLTDTQYF.

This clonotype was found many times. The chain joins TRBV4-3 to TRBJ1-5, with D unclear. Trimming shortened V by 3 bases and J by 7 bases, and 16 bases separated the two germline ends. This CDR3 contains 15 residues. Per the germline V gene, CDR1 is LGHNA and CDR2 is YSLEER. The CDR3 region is CASSQVMGRSQPQHF. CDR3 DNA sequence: TGCGCCAGCAGCCAGGTTATGGGGAGATCGCAGCCCCAGCATTTT.

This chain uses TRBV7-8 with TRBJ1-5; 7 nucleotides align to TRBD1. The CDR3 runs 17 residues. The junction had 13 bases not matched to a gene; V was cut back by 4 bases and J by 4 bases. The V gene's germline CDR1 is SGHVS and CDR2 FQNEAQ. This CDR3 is CASSSERGPAGNQPQHF. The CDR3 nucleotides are TGTGCCAGCAGCTCCGAGAGGGGGCCAGCAGGAAATCAGCCCCAGCATTTT.

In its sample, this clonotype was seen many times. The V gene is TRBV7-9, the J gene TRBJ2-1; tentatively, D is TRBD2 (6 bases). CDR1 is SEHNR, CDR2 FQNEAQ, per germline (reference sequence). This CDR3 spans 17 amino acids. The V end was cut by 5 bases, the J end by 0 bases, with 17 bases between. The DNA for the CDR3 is TGTGCCAGCAGCCAGGGACTTTTGCAAACCTCCTACAATGAGCAGTTCTTC. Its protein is CASSQGLLQTSYNEQFF.